This T cell receptor (beta chain) was sequenced for a study of OX40 agonist ivuxolimab in advanced cancers. With respect to this clone: Its cognate antigen is unknown.

General study findings and limits: Expanded peripheral T cell antigen specificity was not determined.

TCRdb keeps only in-frame clones here, not all; method: immunoSEQ multiplex PCR. The sample contains over 60,000 clones, 85% of which appear only once. This material consisted of CD4+ or CD8+ T cells sorted from blood, taken in a trial of the OX40 agonist ivuxolimab. This receptor was taken from an adult with an advanced solid tumor such as melanoma, head and neck, liver or kidney cancer.

This CDR3 reads CASSLQGDQPQHF. CDR3 nucleotide sequence: TGTGCCAGCAGCTTACAGGGAGATCAGCCCCAGCATTTT. The chain couples TRBV7-9 to TRBJ1-5; D is possibly TRBD1 (5 bases). The V gene's germline CDR1 is SEHNR and CDR2 FQNEAQ (reference sequence). V shed 2 bases and J shed 5 bases, with 7 bases lying between them. The CDR3 consists of 13 residues. Full variable domain (missing parts from reference TRBV7-9 and TRBJ1-5): DTGVSQNPRHKITKRGQNVTFRCDPISEHNRLYWYRQTLGQGPEFLTYFQNEAQLEKSRLLSDRFSAERPKGSFSTLEIQRTEQGDSAMYLCASSLQGDQPQHFGDGTRLSIL.